Included here is one T cell receptor (beta chain) sequence, with context. Libraries were prepared by immunoSEQ multiplex PCR; TCRdb keeps only in-frame clonotypes and omits some of them. Among tens of thousands of clones listed, approximately 96% were seen once. This entry belongs to a study of siplizumab effects on memory and regulatory T cells. Sequenced input: naive CD4+ T cells sorted from blood. This TCR came from a human donor in good health.

The CDR3 region has the DNA TGTGCCAGCAGCGACCAGGGGGTCGGTACCCAGTACTTC. Translation gives CASSDQGVGTQYF. The chain uses TRBV7-3 and TRBJ2-5, with TRBD1 identical over 7 bases. CDR3 length equals 13 residues. Unmatched junction bases numbered 8, after V lost 5 bases and J lost 8 bases. Germline values: CDR1 SGHTA, CDR2 FQGTGA.